This is a list of T cell receptor beta chains from one sample in a study of PD-1 blockade in classical Hodgkin lymphoma. Assay: immunoSEQ multiplex PCR; the TCRdb copy retains only in-frame clones and omits some. The sample holds fewer than 35,000 clones, about four fifths seen once. The sample was peripheral blood mononuclear cells (PBMCs), taken before the fourth cycle of nivolumab. These receptors all come from a human donor with classical Hodgkin lymphoma. CDR3s include the opening cysteine and the closing phenylalanine or tryptophan. Fields, in order: V gene, CDR3 protein.

>TRBV6-6
CASSYTGGGDTQYF
>TRBV30
CAWSVRGVGAFF
>TRBV11-2
CASSSGLAGVDTQYF
>TRBV11-3
CASSDLAGGSYNEQFF
>TRBV6-1
CASSEWVGNRGLGYTF
>TRBV28
CASLRWDTQYF
>TRBV11-2
CASSLDLAWADTQYF
>TRBV5-4
CASSQQGGTEAFF
>TRBV18
CASSRSRRLAGGGSYNEQFF
>TRBV14
CASSQDPGAVYGYTF
>TRBV7-9
CASSFMDTQYF
>TRBV12-2
CASRLVTSGPSTDTQYF
>TRBV5-1
CASSQPIKKLSGSTDTQYF
>TRBV15
CATSTINQPQHF
>TRBV7-2
CASSTDRGNTDTQYF
>TRBV7-9
CASSPGQLYNEQFF
>TRBV19
CASSTTIMNTEAFF
>TRBV9
CASSVEGYTEAFF
>TRBV5-1
CASSDRERVTEAFF
>TRBV5-1
CASSVGGTGPDTQYF
>TRBV27
CASSLLGAPSDTQYF
>TRBV4-2
CASSQDGFSGNTIYF
>TRBV10-2
CASSEGPGVTEAFF
>TRBV25-1
CASSERGNQPQHF
>TRBV28
CASSRRESYEQYF
>TRBV7-8
CASSPQISTAGGDEQFF
>TRBV15
CATSRDRGHEQFF
>TRBV2
CASKVGTGGSPLHF
>TRBV21-1
CASSKAPLAGDEDEQFF
>TRBV2
CASSPPGGHSEAFF
>TRBV2
CASSGDYAGGPNTQYF
>TRBV7-2
CASSLLVPETGEGGYTF
>TRBV27
CASSPVGQGRYQPQHF
>TRBV10-3
CAIRGTGNTEAFF
>TRBV7-2
CASSHAGTTNEKLFF
>TRBV6-5
CASTRLAGGEQYF
>TRBV4-2
CASSPLTSGRAYEQYF
>TRBV28
CASSSYQGGRGYTF
>TRBV4-1
CASSHRDSGAYEQYF
>TRBV5-6
CASSLTDYGYTF
>TRBV7-2
CASSEGQGRAEAFF
>TRBV29-1
CSVERAMDEKLFF
>TRBV4-3
CASSQRVQFGQPQHF
>TRBV6-1
CASSDGGLHTGELFF
>TRBV5-5
CASSFRQRSYNEQFF
>TRBV6-6
CASSNDRIPTSYGYTF
>TRBV27
CASSFGVGETEAFF
>TRBV5-4
CASSLGAGNSYNEQFF
>TRBV25-1
CASSGRQHYGYTF
>TRBV6-6
CASRYTYSTGAEAFF
>TRBV7-2
CASSSNRRGTQYF
>TRBV28
CASSLMGGLFNYGYTF
>TRBV4-1
CASSQGGGSNEQFF
>TRBV4-1
CASSQSSGGRYNEQFF